The T cell receptor beta chain under discussion was sequenced for a study of cytomegalovirus exposure and HLA in healthy donors. PCR was performed using 60 Vbeta and 13 Jbeta primers. TCRdb's table, derived via immunoSEQ multiplex PCR, lists solely in-frame clones and lacks some. This sample carries approximately 110,000 clones, over 65% of them seen once, and the ten largest clones take approximately 8%. Study outcomes and limitations: The authors listed about 170 TCR beta chains as cytomegalovirus-associated. A later look showed TCR association rates differing by HLA locus, highest for DRB1 and lowest for HLA-C.

A few counts support this clone. Its antigen is not identified. This TCR came from a man aged 35 to 55 in good health and CMV-seropositive. What was sequenced was PBMCs.

CDR3 coding DNA: TGTGCCACCAGCAGAGACCGGGACAGGGGATCCACTGAAGCTTTCTTT. As protein: CATSRDRDRGSTEAFF. The V gene is TRBV15, the J gene TRBJ1-1; 10 bases are a match to TRBD1. V trimming: 0 bases; J trimming: 4 bases; junction bases outside the gene matches: 5. The CDR3 sequence is 16 residues long. Germline CDR1 and CDR2: LNHNV and YYDKDF (reference sequence).